The entry below gives a single T cell receptor (beta chain) sequence along with its context. The data derive from a study of blood T cell repertoires in COVID-19. Study-level background: COVID-19 samples, acute and convalescent, were from the United States, Italy and Spain. PBMCs, B-cell-depleted T cells, or T cells provided the cDNA or gDNA that made up the material.

The germline V gene encodes CDR1 SGDLS and CDR2 YYNGEE. With 3 bases clipped from V and 5 bases from J, the junction kept 18 bases outside the gene matches. The CDR3 spans 18 residues. Libraries were prepared by immunoSEQ multiplex PCR; TCRdb keeps only in-frame clonotypes and omits some of them. The top ten clones hold roughly 21% of a sample with roughly 39,000 clones, 70% to 80% of them seen once. Sequences were obtained from peripheral blood. The chain carries TRBV9 and TRBJ2-5; 8 positions match TRBD1. This receptor was taken from a man aged 65 to 85 with acute or convalescent COVID-19. The CDR3 loop is CASSDQTPLSGGAETQYF. DNA of the CDR3: TGTGCCAGCAGCGACCAAACCCCCCTCTCAGGGGGCGCGGAGACCCAGTACTTC.